This T cell receptor (beta chain) was recovered during a study of T cell responses to AZD1222 COVID-19 vaccine. With regard to this clone: Its antigen is not known.

Broader study findings: The study reported that nearly half of spike-specific TCRs target unmutated variant regions.

Sequencing used immunoSEQ multiplex PCR; TCRdb keeps in-frame clones, though not all of them. Of more than 150,000 clones listed, approximately 90% were seen once; the top ten hold 25% to 30%. This sequence originates from an adult who received the AZD1222 COVID-19 vaccine. The sample consisted of peripheral blood, taken 28 days after the second AZD1222 dose.

In nucleotides, the CDR3 is TGTGCCAGCAGTTTTAAATGGTCGGGACAGAGAACCGGTCAGCCCCAGCATTTT. Translating gives CASSFKWSGQRTGQPQHF. The chain uses TRBV28 and TRBJ1-5; TRBD1 matches 7 bases. CDR1 MDHEN and CDR2 SYDVKM come from the germline V gene. J was trimmed by 6 bases and V by 3 bases; bases with no gene match: 17. The CDR3 consists of 18 residues.